The following is a TCR beta chain sequence with its context. Its target is unknown. These data come from a study of T cell responses to AZD1222 COVID-19 vaccine. Study-wide context: Pooled together were second doses at about 4 or about 12 weeks.

General study findings and limits: Within unmutated variant regions lay the reported targets of nearly half of spike-specific TCRs. Among the donors, most were white British and more were female, and clonal diversity was possibly underestimated. Baseline antibody screening turned up just 6 or 7 seropositive AZD1222 recipients.

Germline V gene data show CDR1 as SGHRS and CDR2 as YFSETQ. This CDR3 contains 12 residues. V lost 6 bases to trimming and J lost 1 base, with 8 bases between them. Repertoires were generated with immunoSEQ multiplex PCR, while TCRdb's copy carries only in-frame clones and drops some. The sample includes roughly 100,000 clones, roughly 90% seen only once; the top ten take roughly 14%. The source material was peripheral blood, sampled on day 0 of AZD1222 vaccination. This receptor was obtained from an adult in good health. This chain uses TRBV5-1 with TRBJ2-7; perhaps D is TRBD1 or TRBD2 (5 bases each). The DNA of the CDR3 is TGCGCCAGCAAGAGGGGATCCTACGAGCAGTACTTC. Its protein product is CASKRGSYEQYF.